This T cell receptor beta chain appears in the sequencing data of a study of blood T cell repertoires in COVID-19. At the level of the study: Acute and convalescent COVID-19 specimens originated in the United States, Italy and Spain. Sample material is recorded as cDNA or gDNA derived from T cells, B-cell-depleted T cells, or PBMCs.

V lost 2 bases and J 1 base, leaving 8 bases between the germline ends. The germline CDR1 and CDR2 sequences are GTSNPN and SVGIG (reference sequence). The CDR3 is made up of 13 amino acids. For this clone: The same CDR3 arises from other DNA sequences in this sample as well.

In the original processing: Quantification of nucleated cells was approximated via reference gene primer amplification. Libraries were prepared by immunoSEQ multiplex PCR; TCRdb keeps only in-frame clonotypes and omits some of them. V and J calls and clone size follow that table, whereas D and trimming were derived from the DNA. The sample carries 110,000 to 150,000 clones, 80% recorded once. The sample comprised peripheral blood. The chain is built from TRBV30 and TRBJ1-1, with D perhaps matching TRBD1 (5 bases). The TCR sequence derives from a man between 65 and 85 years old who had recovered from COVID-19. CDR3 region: CAWSRGQNTEAFF. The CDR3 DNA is TGTGCCTGGAGTCGCGGACAGAACACTGAAGCTTTCTTT.